Listed here is a single T cell receptor beta chain. This clonotype was observed a few times. Its antigen is still unknown. No qualities accompany the bases; no much larger clone lies one base away. This entry belongs to a study of blood T cells in healthy people across ages (dated by TCRdb to between 2015 and 2017). Concerning the study at large: In model experiments, template switching captured about one uniquely barcoded TCR beta cDNA molecule for every two T cells. To track age-related changes in TCR beta repertoire diversity, the study relied on deep sequencing normalized with unique cDNA molecular identifiers. Four age groups were formed from the donors: young (average approximately 16 years), middle-aged (around 39), aged (more than 55) and long-lived (approximately 80). To avoid experimental bias, donors of different ages were randomly spread across the sequencing lanes. For two donors (one aged 18 to 30 and one aged 80 or older), the study analyzed two additional independent replicas of 1 million unique cDNA reads from the same blood draw.

The library was obtained by 5' RACE. The run used an Illumina HiSeq 2500. The second PCR ran for about 7 to 11 cycles and used a J-beta primer mix along with a sample-barcoded 5' primer. A unique molecular identifier was introduced onto each TCR beta cDNA molecule by a template-switch 5' adaptor carrying 12 random nucleotides. At least 3 million CDR3-containing paired-end reads were obtained from each sample. All of the RNA was converted into first-strand cDNA using the Mint cDNA synthesis kit, with a TRBC-specific oligonucleotide serving as the primer. After uracil-DNA glycosylase treatment, a first 18-cycle PCR used universal primers M1SS and BC2_uni_R on all cDNA. Per the authors' processing: Each sample was normalized by randomly selecting 1 million high-quality reads, each carrying a distinct molecular identifier. Reads sharing molecular identifiers were discarded rather than binned into consensus sequences. MiTCR, set to a Q25 quality threshold and the strictest error-elimination algorithm, was used for CDR3 identification, clonotype clustering and error correction. A nonparametric unseen species model with Euler transformation was used to estimate lower-bound total TCR beta diversity. The public reads were run again by TCRdb, first through fastp at Q25 and then through MiXCR, and only productive beta chains were kept. Records with the same CDR3 protein are collapsed into one entry carrying the most frequent genes and DNA. The V and J calls follow TCRdb's processing rather than the paper's. In all, the sample holds about 690,000 distinct CDR3 sequences, and 40% to 50% of those were seen once. The top ten clonotypes cover around 32% of the sample.

Systemically healthy Caucasian individuals from Russia, approximately 39 in total and aged about 6 to 90 years, were included as donors. Each donor gave around 9.8 milliliters of peripheral blood, collected into EDTA-treated Vacutainer tubes. Ficoll-Paque density-gradient centrifugation was used to isolate PBMCs, with at least 6.5 million obtained per sample. Trizol reagent was used to extract total RNA from the PBMCs, yielding at least 5.5 micrograms per sample. The percentages of naive CD45RAhigh/CD27high T cells were determined by flow cytometry on a PBMC aliquot from every donor. The study at large found these results: Donor CMV infection status was unknown, potentially confounding age-related changes in expanded clonotypes. Total diversity estimates from one million sequenced T cells were considered lower bounds and underestimates. There was a strong correlation between observed TCR beta diversity and the percentage of naive T cells measured by flow cytometry. Since profiling was done on bulk unsorted PBMCs, naive and antigen-experienced compartments could not be conclusively compared. Compared with the aged group, the long-lived group had more naive CD4+ T cells, fewer expanded clones and increased TCR diversity, a pattern suggesting age selection. As age increased, observed TCR beta diversity per million T cells dropped in a roughly linear way, and a significant reduction was already evident by age around 41.

Looking up the germline V gene (reference sequence) yields CDR1 DFQATT and CDR2 SNEGSKA. Deletion took 1 base off V and 7 bases off J, with a span of 14 bases between the germline ends. The cysteine opens and the phenylalanine closes a CDR3 of 14 amino acids. The kept DNA is CDR3 alone, 42 bases in frame from the first base. The source is a man at least 80 years old in good health. Sequencing was carried out using blood. The sequence joins TRBV20-1 to TRBJ2-1; the D segment cannot be called with confidence. The CDR3 region: CSARGDSGRNEQFF. Here is the DNA: TGCAGTGCTAGAGGTGACTCAGGTCGTAATGAGCAGTTCTTC.